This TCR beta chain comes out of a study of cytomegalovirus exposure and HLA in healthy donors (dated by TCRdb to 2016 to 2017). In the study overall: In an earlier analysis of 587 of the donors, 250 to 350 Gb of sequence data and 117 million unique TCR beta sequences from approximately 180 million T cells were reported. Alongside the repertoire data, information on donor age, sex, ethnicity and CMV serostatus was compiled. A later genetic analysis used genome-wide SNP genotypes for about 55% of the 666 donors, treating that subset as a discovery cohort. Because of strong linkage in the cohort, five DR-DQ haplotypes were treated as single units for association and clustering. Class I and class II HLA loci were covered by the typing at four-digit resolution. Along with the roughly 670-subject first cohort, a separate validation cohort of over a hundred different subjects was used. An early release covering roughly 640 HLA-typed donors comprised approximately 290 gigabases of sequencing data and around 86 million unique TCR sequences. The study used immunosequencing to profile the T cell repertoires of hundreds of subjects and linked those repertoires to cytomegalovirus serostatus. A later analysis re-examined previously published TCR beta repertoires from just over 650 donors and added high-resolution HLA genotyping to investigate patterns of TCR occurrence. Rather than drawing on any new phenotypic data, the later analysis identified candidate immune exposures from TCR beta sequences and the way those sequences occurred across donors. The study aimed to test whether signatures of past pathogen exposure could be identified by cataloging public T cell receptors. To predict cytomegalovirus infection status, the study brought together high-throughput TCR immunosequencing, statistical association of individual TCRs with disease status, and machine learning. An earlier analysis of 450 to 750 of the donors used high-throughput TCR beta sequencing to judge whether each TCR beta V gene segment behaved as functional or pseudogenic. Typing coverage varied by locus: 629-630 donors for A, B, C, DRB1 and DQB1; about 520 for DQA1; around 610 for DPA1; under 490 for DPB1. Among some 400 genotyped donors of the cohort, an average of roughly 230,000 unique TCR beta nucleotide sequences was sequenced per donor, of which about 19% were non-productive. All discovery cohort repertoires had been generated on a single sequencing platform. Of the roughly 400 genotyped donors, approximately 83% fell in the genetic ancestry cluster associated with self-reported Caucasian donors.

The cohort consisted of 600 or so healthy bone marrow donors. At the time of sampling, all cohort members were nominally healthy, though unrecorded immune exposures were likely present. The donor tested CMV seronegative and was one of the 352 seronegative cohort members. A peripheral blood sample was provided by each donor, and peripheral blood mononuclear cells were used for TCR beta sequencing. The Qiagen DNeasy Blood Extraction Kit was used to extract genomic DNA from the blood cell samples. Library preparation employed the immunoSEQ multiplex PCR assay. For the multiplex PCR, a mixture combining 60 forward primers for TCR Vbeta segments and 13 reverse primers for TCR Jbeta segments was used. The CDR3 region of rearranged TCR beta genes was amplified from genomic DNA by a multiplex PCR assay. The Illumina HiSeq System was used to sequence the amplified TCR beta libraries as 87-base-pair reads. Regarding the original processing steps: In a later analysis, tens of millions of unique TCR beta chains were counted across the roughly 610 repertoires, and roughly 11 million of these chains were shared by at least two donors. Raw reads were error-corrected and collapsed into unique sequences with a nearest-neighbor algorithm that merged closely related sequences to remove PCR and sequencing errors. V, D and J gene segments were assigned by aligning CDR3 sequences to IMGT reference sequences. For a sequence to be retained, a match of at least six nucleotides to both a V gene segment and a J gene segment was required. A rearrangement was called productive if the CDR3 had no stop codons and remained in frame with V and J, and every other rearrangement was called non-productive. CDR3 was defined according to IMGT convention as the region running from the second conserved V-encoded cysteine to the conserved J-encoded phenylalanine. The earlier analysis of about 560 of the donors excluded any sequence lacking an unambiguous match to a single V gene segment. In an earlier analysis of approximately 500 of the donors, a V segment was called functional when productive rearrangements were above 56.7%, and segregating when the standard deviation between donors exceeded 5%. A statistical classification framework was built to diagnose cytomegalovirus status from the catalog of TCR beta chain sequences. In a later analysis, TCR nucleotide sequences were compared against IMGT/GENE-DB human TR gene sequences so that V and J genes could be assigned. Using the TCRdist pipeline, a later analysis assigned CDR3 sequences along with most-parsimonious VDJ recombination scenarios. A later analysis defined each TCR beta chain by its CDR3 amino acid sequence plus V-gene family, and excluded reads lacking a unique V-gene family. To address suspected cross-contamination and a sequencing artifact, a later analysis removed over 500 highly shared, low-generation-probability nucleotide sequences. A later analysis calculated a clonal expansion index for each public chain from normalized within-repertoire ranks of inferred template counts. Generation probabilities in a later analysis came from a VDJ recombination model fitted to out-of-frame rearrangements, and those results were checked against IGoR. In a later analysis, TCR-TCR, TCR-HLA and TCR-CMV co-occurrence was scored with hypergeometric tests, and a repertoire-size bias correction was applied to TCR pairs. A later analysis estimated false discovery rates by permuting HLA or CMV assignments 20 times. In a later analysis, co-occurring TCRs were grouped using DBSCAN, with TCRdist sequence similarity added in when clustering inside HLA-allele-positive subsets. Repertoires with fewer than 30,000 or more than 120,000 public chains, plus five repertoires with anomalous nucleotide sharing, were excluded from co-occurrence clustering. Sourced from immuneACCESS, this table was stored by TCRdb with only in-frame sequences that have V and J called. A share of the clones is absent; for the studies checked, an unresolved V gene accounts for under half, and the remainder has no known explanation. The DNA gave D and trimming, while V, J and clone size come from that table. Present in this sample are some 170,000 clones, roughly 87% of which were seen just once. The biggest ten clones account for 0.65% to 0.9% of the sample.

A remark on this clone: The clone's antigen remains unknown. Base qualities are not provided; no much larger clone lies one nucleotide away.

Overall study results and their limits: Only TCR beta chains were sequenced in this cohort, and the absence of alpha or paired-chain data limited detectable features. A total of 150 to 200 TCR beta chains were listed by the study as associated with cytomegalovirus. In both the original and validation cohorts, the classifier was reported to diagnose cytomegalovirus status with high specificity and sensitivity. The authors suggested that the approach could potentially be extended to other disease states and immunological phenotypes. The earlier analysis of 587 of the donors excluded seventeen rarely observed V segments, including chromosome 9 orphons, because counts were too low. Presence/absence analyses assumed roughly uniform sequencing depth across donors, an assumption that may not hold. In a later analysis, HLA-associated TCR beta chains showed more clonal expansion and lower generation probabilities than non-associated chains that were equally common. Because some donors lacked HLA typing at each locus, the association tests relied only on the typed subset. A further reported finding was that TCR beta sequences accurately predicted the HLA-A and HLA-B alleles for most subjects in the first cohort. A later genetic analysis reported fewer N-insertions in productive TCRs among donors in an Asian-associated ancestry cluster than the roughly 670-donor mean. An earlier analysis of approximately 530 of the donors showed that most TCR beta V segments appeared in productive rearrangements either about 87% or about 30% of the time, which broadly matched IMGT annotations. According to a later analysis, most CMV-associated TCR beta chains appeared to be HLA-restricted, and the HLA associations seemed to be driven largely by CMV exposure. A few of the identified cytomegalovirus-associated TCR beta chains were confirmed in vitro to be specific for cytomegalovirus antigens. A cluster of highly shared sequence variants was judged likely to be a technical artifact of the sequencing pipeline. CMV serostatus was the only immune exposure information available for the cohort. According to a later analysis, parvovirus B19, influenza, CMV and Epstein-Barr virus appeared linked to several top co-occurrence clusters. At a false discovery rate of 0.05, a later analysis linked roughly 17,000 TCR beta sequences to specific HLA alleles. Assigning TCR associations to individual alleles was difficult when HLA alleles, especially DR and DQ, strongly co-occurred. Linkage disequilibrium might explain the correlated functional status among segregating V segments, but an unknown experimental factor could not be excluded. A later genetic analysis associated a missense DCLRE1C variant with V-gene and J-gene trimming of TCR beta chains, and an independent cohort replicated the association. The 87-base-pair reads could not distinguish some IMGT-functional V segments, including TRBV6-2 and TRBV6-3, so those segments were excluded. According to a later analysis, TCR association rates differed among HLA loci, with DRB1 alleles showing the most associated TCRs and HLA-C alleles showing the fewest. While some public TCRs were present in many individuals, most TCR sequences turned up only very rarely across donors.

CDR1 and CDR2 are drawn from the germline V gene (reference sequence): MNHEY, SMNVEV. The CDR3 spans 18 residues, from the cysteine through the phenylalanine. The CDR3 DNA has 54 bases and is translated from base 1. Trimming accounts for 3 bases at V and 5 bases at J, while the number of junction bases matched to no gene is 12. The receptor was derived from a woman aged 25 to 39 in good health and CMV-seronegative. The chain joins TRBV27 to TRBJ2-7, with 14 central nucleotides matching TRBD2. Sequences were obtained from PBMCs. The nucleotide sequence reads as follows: TGTGCCAGCAGTTTGGGGACACCGACTAGCGGGAGGGCCGACGAGCAGTACTTC. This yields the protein CASSLGTPTSGRADEQYF.